What follows are 23 T cell receptor beta chains derived from one specimen sequenced in a study of T-cell reconstitution after alpha-beta-depleted transplantation in children (dated by TCRdb to about 2016). The library was made by PCR. Sequencing instrument: Illumina HiSeq 2500. Molecular barcoding was employed in the preparation of TCR libraries, with unique molecular identifiers being used to normalize TCRbeta repertoire quantification. TCRdb reworked the public reads: Q25 trimming with fastp, MiXCR clone assembly, productive beta chains retained. Identical CDR3 proteins give one entry, which carries the most common genes and DNA. This sample lists some 75,000 distinct CDR3 sequences; about 6.7% were detected once. The ten largest clones add up to 2.5% of the sample. The sequenced sample was PBMCs from the stem cell graft donor, obtained from the stem cell graft. Source of these receptors: a human donor who donated a stem cell graft to a child with acute lymphoblastic leukemia.

This clonotype was seen more than once but under ten times. V usage is TRBV12-3 or TRBV12-4 and J usage is TRBJ2-1; 14 bases are a match to TRBD2. Trimming removed 6 bases from V and 6 bases from J; junction bases left unmatched: 1. The CDR3 is 14 amino acids. The DNA of the CDR3 is TGTGCCAGCAGGGGACTAGCGGGAGTCAATGAGCAGTTCTTC. Translation: CASRGLAGVNEQFF.

The table lists this clonotype with a few counts. The J gene is TRBJ2-5, the V gene TRBV11-1; 8 nucleotides align to TRBD1. V trimming: 5 bases; J trimming: 5 bases; junction bases outside the gene matches: 19. The CDR3 contains 18 residues. Germline lookup yields CDR1 SGHAT and CDR2 FQDESV (reference sequence). The CDR3 loop is CASSTSSRGRERGETQYF. As DNA, the CDR3 is TGTGCCAGCAGCACCAGCTCCAGGGGGCGGGAACGTGGGGAGACCCAGTACTTC.

This clonotype was seen at least ten times. This rearrangement joins TRBV11-2 to TRBJ2-3; no reliable D call. The V end was cut by 0 bases, the J end by 4 bases, with 8 bases between. Germline CDR1 is SGHAT and CDR2 is FQNNGV. The CDR3 extends over 14 amino acids. DNA of the CDR3: TGTGCCAGCAGCTTAGATCAGCTTGCAGATACGCAGTATTTT. Its translation: CASSLDQLADTQYF.

The CDR3 sequence: CASSSGIGVGTEAFF. CDR3 DNA sequence: TGTGCCAGCAGCTCGGGCATTGGGGTGGGCACTGAAGCTTTCTTT. The chain couples TRBV5-6 to TRBJ1-1, with D uncertain. The CDR3 contains 15 residues. CDR1 is SGHDT, CDR2 YYEEEE, per germline. The V gene lost 3 bases and the J gene lost 4 bases, with 16 bases spanning the gap.

This clonotype was seen repeatedly, ten times or more. This sequence joins TRBV4-3 and TRBJ1-6; TRBD1 is a possible D gene (6 bases). Trimming took off 4 bases at V and 7 bases at J, with 11 bases between the two ends. From germline, CDR1 is LGHNA and CDR2 YSLEER. This CDR3 comprises 14 residues. Here the CDR3 reads CASSLGGTNSPLHF. The DNA for the CDR3 is TGCGCCAGCAGCCTGGGGGGCACAAATTCACCCCTCCACTTT.

This clonotype was picked up a small number of times. This chain links TRBV12-3 or TRBV12-4 with TRBJ2-1; D uncertain. The V end lost 2 bases, the J end lost 9 bases, and 11 bases lay between the germline ends. This CDR3 has 13 residues. Here the CDR3 reads CASSLSSASEQFF. Here the CDR3 DNA reads TGTGCCAGCAGTTTAAGCAGCGCGAGTGAGCAGTTCTTC.

V usage is TRBV6-2 or TRBV6-3 and J usage is TRBJ1-5; the D gene is possibly TRBD1 (5 bases). The germline V gene encodes CDR1 MNHEY and CDR2 SVGEGT. The CDR3 is 15 amino acids. Trimming removed 2 bases from V and 0 bases from J, with 8 bases in between. This chain's CDR3 is CASSYRGYSNQPQHF. In nucleotides, the CDR3 is TGTGCCAGCAGTTACAGGGGATATAGCAATCAGCCCCAGCATTTT.

This chain links TRBV6-2 or TRBV6-3 with TRBJ1-5; possibly TRBD1 for D (6 bases). The CDR3 has 13 amino acids. Per germline, CDR1 MNHEY and CDR2 SVGEGT. The V end lost 7 bases, the J end lost 3 bases, and 10 bases lay between the germline ends. The CDR3 region has the DNA TGTGCCAGCATGAGGGACAACAATCAGCCCCAGCATTTT. It encodes CASMRDNNQPQHF.

This clonotype has at least ten counts. The chain recombines TRBV12-3 or TRBV12-4 with TRBJ1-2; D unresolved. The CDR3 is 12 amino acids. V lost 3 bases and J lost 4, with 6 bases in between. For the CDR3, the DNA is TGTGCCAGCAGTTTCGGCAGCTATGGCTACACCTTC. This sequence encodes CASSFGSYGYTF.

This clonotype appeared many times. The chain uses TRBV7-9 and TRBJ2-3; D remains unclear. Trimming shortened V by 5 bases and J by 6 bases, and 15 bases separated the two germline ends. Germline V CDR1 and CDR2: SEHNR, FQNEAQ (reference sequence). The CDR3 spans 14 residues. The CDR3 bases are TGTGCCAGCAGCCCCCGAAGAGGTTCGGATACGCAGTATTTT. Amino acids: CASSPRRGSDTQYF. Drawing the rest from reference TRBV7-9 and TRBJ2-3, the complete variable domain is DTGVSQNPRHKITKRGQNVTFRCDPISEHNRLYWYRQTLGQGPEFLTYFQNEAQLEKSRLLSDRFSAERPKGSFSTLEIQRTEQGDSAMYLCASSPRRGSDTQYFGPGTRLTVL.

This clonotype was counted only a few times. The chain joins TRBV7-8 to TRBJ2-2; TRBD1 or TRBD2 may be the D gene (5 bases each). CDR3 length equals 15 residues. The ends were cut back, 5 bases at V and 1 base at J, with 11 bases in the middle. The V gene's germline CDR1 is SGHVS and CDR2 FQNEAQ. The CDR3 DNA sequence: TGTGCCAGCAGCCCCGGGACGGTGAACACCGGGGAGCTGTTTTTT. Translation: CASSPGTVNTGELFF.

This clonotype has ten or more counts. The chain links TRBV27 to TRBJ1-5; D not resolved. This CDR3 comprises 13 residues. Trimming stripped 0 bases from V and 7 bases from J, with 7 bases between. Per germline, CDR1 MNHEY and CDR2 SMNVEV (reference sequence). CDR3 amino acids: CASSLSGYQPQHF. The CDR3 nucleotides are TGTGCCAGCAGTTTATCAGGGTACCAGCCCCAGCATTTT.

This clonotype was recorded many times. This chain connects TRBV12-3 or TRBV12-4 to TRBJ2-7, with D perhaps TRBD1 or TRBD2 (5 bases each). The CDR3 is made up of 13 amino acids. V was cut by 5 bases and J by 0 bases, with 8 bases left in between. CDR3 region: CASSPGTSYEQYF. The CDR3 region has the DNA TGTGCCAGCAGTCCGGGGACCTCCTACGAGCAGTACTTC.

The V and J genes are TRBV7-2 and TRBJ2-5; D remains ambiguous. CDR3 length equals 13 residues. Germline CDR1 is SGHTA and CDR2 is FQGNSA. Trimming stripped 2 bases from V and 6 bases from J, with 10 bases between. CDR3 region: CASSLRPTKTQYF. CDR3 coding DNA: TGTGCCAGCAGCTTACGTCCGACAAAGACCCAGTACTTC. Filled out from reference TRBV7-2 and TRBJ2-5, the complete variable domain reads GAGVSQSPSNKVTEKGKDVELRCDPISGHTALYWYRQSLGQGLEFLIYFQGNSAPDKSGLPSDRFSAERTGGSVSTLTIQRTQQEDSAVYLCASSLRPTKTQYFGPGTRLLVL.

This clonotype was observed at least ten times. This chain connects TRBV6-5 to TRBJ1-5; 8 bases match TRBD1. The V segment lost 5 bases and the J segment 4 bases; nucleotides outside the gene matches: 10. This CDR3 comprises 16 residues. Germline V gene sequence: CDR1 MNHEY, CDR2 SVGAGI. CDR3 region: CASSTTGTGKNQPQHF. CDR3 DNA: TGTGCCAGCAGTACCACCGGGACAGGTAAAAATCAGCCCCAGCATTTT.

The genes are TRBV12-3 or TRBV12-4 and TRBJ2-3, with D perhaps TRBD1 (5 bases). The CDR3 has 16 residues. V shed 6 bases and J shed 5 bases, with 21 bases lying between them. The CDR3 coding sequence is TGTGCCAGCAGCTCCCGACGGTGGGGCCGTAAAGATACGCAGTATTTT. It translates to CASSSRRWGRKDTQYF.

This clonotype was observed many times. The chain carries TRBV5-1 and TRBJ2-2, with unresolved D. This CDR3 region has 14 residues. V was cut by 5 bases and J by 3 bases, with 11 bases left in between. CDR1 SGHRS and CDR2 YFSETQ come from the germline V gene. The CDR3, as DNA: TGCGCCAGCAGTGAAGACACCTACACCGGGGAGCTGTTTTTT. Its translation: CASSEDTYTGELFF.

Many counts were recorded for this clonotype. This rearrangement joins TRBV12-5 to TRBJ2-5; D perhaps matches TRBD2 (6 bases). The germline V and J ends were trimmed by 7 bases and 4 bases, with 16 bases remaining between them. The CDR3 loop spans 14 amino acids. Looked up from germline, CDR1 is LGHNT and CDR2 is FRNRAP. The DNA of the CDR3 is TGTGCTAGTGTACTAGCCACCGGAATAGAGACCCAGTACTTC. This sequence encodes CASVLATGIETQYF.

Ten or more counts support this clonotype. CDR3 residues: CASSGQGLSTDTQYF. CDR3 sequence (DNA): TGCGCCAGCAGCGGACAGGGCCTTAGCACAGATACGCAGTATTTT. The chain joins TRBV5-1 to TRBJ2-3, with 8 bases lining up with TRBD1. The CDR3 is 15 residues long. Germline V gene lookup returns CDR1 SGHRS and CDR2 YFSETQ. With 4 bases clipped from V and 0 bases from J, the junction kept 4 bases outside the gene matches.

Many counts were recorded for this clonotype. This chain uses TRBV7-3 with TRBJ2-7, with 8 positions matching TRBD2. The germline V gene has CDR1 SGHTA and CDR2 FQGTGA. Trimming took 5 bases from V and 7 from J; bases not matched to a gene: 10. The CDR3 covers 14 residues. The DNA of the CDR3 is TGTGCCAGCAGCGCGGGGGGAGCTCGGTCTGAGCAGTACTTC. Amino acids: CASSAGGARSEQYF.

CDR3 sequence reads: CSVEVTGELFF. The DNA for the CDR3 is TGCAGCGTTGAAGTCACCGGGGAGCTGTTTTTT. The V and J genes are TRBV29-1 and TRBJ2-2, with no clear D. Looked up from germline, CDR1 is SQVTM and CDR2 is ANQGSEA. The CDR3 has 11 amino acids. Trimming shortened V by 1 base and J by 4 bases, and 1 base separated the two germline ends.

Many counts were recorded for this clonotype. The chain uses TRBV7-8 and TRBJ1-4, with unresolved D. V lost 1 base and J 0 bases, leaving 9 bases between the germline ends. The CDR3 is 16 residues long. Germline V gene sequence: CDR1 SGHVS, CDR2 FQNEAQ. The CDR3 sequence: CASSLGPVPTNEKLFF. The CDR3 DNA reads TGTGCCAGCAGCTTAGGGCCAGTACCAACTAATGAAAAACTGTTTTTT.

In its sample, this clonotype was seen many times. V and J are TRBV28 and TRBJ2-5; 13 bases fit TRBD2. Trimming took 8 bases from V and 5 from J; bases not matched to a gene: 11. CDR3 size: 16 residues. Germline-derived CDR1 and CDR2 are MDHEN and SYDVKM. CDR3 in amino acids: CASGQLAGGPGETQYF. In nucleotides, the CDR3 is TGTGCCAGCGGCCAACTAGCGGGAGGGCCCGGGGAGACCCAGTACTTC.